This T cell receptor beta chain was recorded in a study of beta chain features in type 1 diabetes. The investigators reverse transcribed all of the isolated RNA, so they sequenced expressed TCRB transcripts. Clones were sequenced by immunoSEQ multiplex PCR, and TCRdb holds only the in-frame ones, with some missing. The sample yields a few hundred thousand clones, 11% to 15% seen once. Via the markers CD45RO/CCR7/CD25/CD127/CD95/CD27, stem cell-like memory, regulatory, central memory and naive CD4+ cells were sorted. Study outcomes and limitations: Sequencing of cDNA might inflate the share of cells that strongly express TCR. In every one of the four CD4+ subsets, TCRB CDR3s were moderately but significantly shorter in Type 1 diabetes patients.

The CDR3 length is 15 residues. Looked up from germline, CDR1 is GTSNPN and CDR2 is SVGIG (reference sequence). The V end lost 7 bases, the J end lost 1 base, and 19 bases lay between the germline ends. This clone was observed a handful of times. Its specificity is unknown. This chain links TRBV30 with TRBJ1-1, with D possibly matching TRBD1 (6 bases). The sample comprised naive CD4+ T cells from blood. The clonotype was recovered from a man aged 30 to 45 with type 1 diabetes. This CDR3 is CASQSQGKGNTEAFF. The CDR3 nucleotides read TGTGCCTCCCAATCCCAGGGGAAGGGGAACACTGAAGCTTTCTTT.